The T cell receptor (beta chain) described here comes from a study of OX40 agonist ivuxolimab in advanced cancers. Study overall: It was ivuxolimab, an agonistic anti-OX40 (CD134) antibody, that patients were treated with.

The study's findings and limits: No antigen was identified for the clonally expanded peripheral T cells. Also showing low normalized T-cell clonal expansion were some of the nonresponders.

The sampling schedule covered blood at baseline, cycle 4 day 1, and cycle 7 day 1. The data were produced by immunoSEQ multiplex PCR, yet TCRdb's version contains in-frame clones alone and is incomplete. The data show about 80,000 clones, around 86% seen once. Between the trimmed V and J ends, which lost 1 base and 7 bases, there was a span of 22 bases. CDR1 is MDHEN, CDR2 SYDVKM, per germline. The CDR3 extends over 17 amino acids. About this clone itself: Its antigen is still unknown.

The V and J genes are TRBV28 and TRBJ1-1, with D tentatively TRBD1 (5 bases). The TCR comes from an adult with an advanced solid tumor such as melanoma, head and neck, liver or kidney cancer. The sample here was CD4+ or CD8+ T cells sorted from blood, taken in a trial of the OX40 agonist ivuxolimab. CDR3 DNA sequence: TGTGCCAGCAGTTTATTGGAAGGGGCGCTTGGATCTATTGAAGCTTTCTTT. Protein sequence: CASSLLEGALGSIEAFF.